This is a list of T cell receptor beta chains from one sample in a study of cytomegalovirus exposure and HLA in healthy donors. Sequencing used immunoSEQ multiplex PCR; TCRdb keeps in-frame clones, though not all of them. The repertoire includes 80,000 to 95,000 clones, about nine tenths of them detected once, and around a tenth sits in the top ten. The sample consisted of PBMCs. The origin of the receptors is a man aged 25-40 years in good health and CMV-seropositive. The CDR3 runs from the conserved cysteine through the conserved F or W. Each record gives: D gene, V gene, J gene, clone size, CDR3 DNA, CDR3 protein. A D gene is named only where the DNA matches it firmly. Size values are once, few and many counts, or a class for expanded clones, and some rows have none.

>TRBD2|TRBV7-9|TRBJ2-3|NA
TGTGCCAGCAGCTTTCTGGCTAGCGGGAGGCCTACAGATACGCAGTATTTT
CASSFLASGRPTDTQYF
>TRBD1|TRBV5-1|TRBJ2-5|few
TGCGCCAGCAGCTTACAGGGGGAAGAGACCCAGTACTTC
CASSLQGEETQYF
>NA|TRBV18|TRBJ1-1|NA
TGTGCCAGCTCGTACAGGGAAGGGGGCACTGAAGCTTTCTTT
CASSYREGGTEAFF
>NA|TRBV30|TRBJ2-5|NA
TGTGCCTGGAGTGTAGGGGGCCAAGAGACCCAGTACTTC
CAWSVGGQETQYF
>TRBD2|TRBV18|TRBJ2-1|NA
TGTGCCAGCTCACCACCCGGGAGGGGAGGGACTAGCGGCAACAATGAGCAGTTCTTC
CASSPPGRGGTSGNNEQFF
>NA|TRBV10-3|TRBJ1-2|NA
TGTGCCATCAGTGTTACAGGGCCAGACTATGGCTACACCTTC
CAISVTGPDYGYTF
>TRBD1|TRBV19|TRBJ1-5|few
TGTGCCAGTACTTCGACAGGGAATCAGCCCCAGCATTTT
CASTSTGNQPQHF
>NA|TRBV10-2|TRBJ2-6|NA
TGCGCCAGCAGATCCGTGCTGTCTGGGTCCACTACCTCTGGGGCCAACGTCCTGACTTTC
CASRSVLSGSTTSGANVLTF
>TRBD2|TRBV30|TRBJ2-1|NA
TGTGCCTGGAGCCCCCGGGGGGGGCGGCAGTTCTTC
CAWSPRGGRQFF
>NA|TRBV15|TRBJ2-2|NA
TGTGCCACCAGCCGGGGGACCAACACCGGGGAGCTGTTTTTT
CATSRGTNTGELFF
>TRBD2|TRBV30|TRBJ2-2|NA
TGTGCCTGGAGACCCCTGGGACTAGCGGGAGGGACCACCGGGGAGCTGTTTTTT
CAWRPLGLAGGTTGELFF
>TRBD2|TRBV7-9|TRBJ2-7|NA
TGTGCCAGCAGCTTTAGCGGGATCCGGGCCTACGAGCAGTACTTC
CASSFSGIRAYEQYF
>TRBD1|TRBV10-3|TRBJ1-5|NA
TGTGCCATCAGAGACCCGACAGGGGGCAATCAGCCCCAGCATTTT
CAIRDPTGGNQPQHF
>NA|TRBV2|TRBJ2-7|NA
TGTGCCAGCACTAAAAACTCCTACGAGCAGTACTTC
CASTKNSYEQYF
>NA|TRBV9|TRBJ1-2|NA
TGTGCCAGCACGAGGACAGCCGAGGATGGCTACACCTTC
CASTRTAEDGYTF
>NA|TRBV11-2|TRBJ2-3|NA
TGTGCCAGCAGCTCAAGCACAGATACGCAGTATTTT
CASSSSTDTQYF
>NA|TRBV25-1|TRBJ2-1|NA
TGTGCCAGCAGTGAAAGAGCGCCCCAGGAGGATGAGCAGTTCTTC
CASSERAPQEDEQFF
>TRBD1|TRBV10-3|TRBJ2-5|NA
TGTGCCATCAGTGCGGGACAGGGGGCCGAGACCCAGTACTTC
CAISAGQGAETQYF
>NA|TRBV2|TRBJ2-4|NA
TGTGCCAGCAGTGAAGATAGCGCCAAAAACATTCAGTACTTC
CASSEDSAKNIQYF
>NA|TRBV28|TRBJ2-7|NA
TGTGCCAGCAGTTCCCTCTACGAGCAGTACTTC
CASSSLYEQYF
>NA|TRBV10-3|TRBJ1-1|NA
TGTGCCACCGCGGGGTACACTGAAGCTTTCTTT
CATAGYTEAFF
>TRBD1|TRBV11-2|TRBJ2-5|once
TGTGCCAGCAGCTCGACAGGGATAGAGACCCAGTACTTC
CASSSTGIETQYF
>NA|TRBV4-1|TRBJ2-2|NA
TGCGCCAGCAGCCCTCTAGCGTCGAACACCGGGGAGCTGTTTTTT
CASSPLASNTGELFF
>NA|TRBV5-1|TRBJ2-3|NA
TGCGCCAGCGGGCCCGGGGTAGTAACTCCCTGGGGAGATACGCAGTATTTT
CASGPGVVTPWGDTQYF
>TRBD2|TRBV10-3|TRBJ2-5|NA
TGTGCCATCTCTCTAGGACTAGCGGTTCAAGAGACCCAGTACTTC
CAISLGLAVQETQYF
>TRBD2|TRBV6-4|TRBJ2-7|NA
TGTGCCAGCAGTGACGCGAGACTAGCGGCAGCCTACGAGCAGTACTTC
CASSDARLAAAYEQYF
>NA|TRBV30|TRBJ1-3|NA
TGTGCCTGGAGTCGTCGGGGGGGGCCAGGAAACACCATATATTTT
CAWSRRGGPGNTIYF
>TRBD1|TRBV2|TRBJ2-7|NA
TGTGCCAGCAGGGACAGGGGCTTAAACGAGCAGTACTTC
CASRDRGLNEQYF
>NA|TRBV2|TRBJ1-1|once
TGTGCCAGCAGTGAAGGTTGGGCTCCACGGGAAGCTTTCTTT
CASSEGWAPREAFF
>TRBD1|TRBV6-5|TRBJ1-1|NA
TGTGCCAGCAGTTACTCGGCAGGGGGCGTCTTCACTGAAGCTTTCTTT
CASSYSAGGVFTEAFF
>TRBD1|TRBV6-1|TRBJ1-2|NA
TGTGCCAGCAGTGAAAGGAACCCGACAGGGCTCTATGGCTACACCTTC
CASSERNPTGLYGYTF
>TRBD1|TRBV5-1|TRBJ1-4|NA
TGCGCCAGCAGCTTGGCCCCAGGGGGCACTGAAAAACTGTTTTTT
CASSLAPGGTEKLFF
>TRBD2|TRBV5-1|TRBJ2-7|NA
TGCGCCAGCAGCTTGAATGAGCCACTAGCGGGAGATTCCTACGAGCAGTACTTC
CASSLNEPLAGDSYEQYF
>NA|TRBV11-3|TRBJ2-2|NA
TGTGCCAGCAGCTTGGGGCCGACCGGGGAGCTGTTTTTT
CASSLGPTGELFF
>TRBD1|TRBV5-6|TRBJ1-2|NA
TGTGCCAGCGGTCAGGGGGCTTACTATGGCTACACCTTC
CASGQGAYYGYTF
>TRBD1|TRBV18|TRBJ1-1|NA
TGTGCCAGCTCACCATATCTAACAGGGGGGAAGAACACTGAAGCTTTCTTT
CASSPYLTGGKNTEAFF
>NA|TRBV28|TRBJ1-5|NA
TGTGCCAGCAGTTTAGCCCAAAGACAGTCCATCGAGCCCCAGCATTTT
CASSLAQRQSIEPQHF
>NA|TRBV5-4|TRBJ1-2|few
TGTGCCAGCAGCTTAGGGACAAACTATGGCTACACCTTC
CASSLGTNYGYTF
>TRBD1|TRBV14|TRBJ2-2|NA
TGTGCCAGCAGCAGGGACAGGGGACCGGGCACCGGGGAGCTGTTTTTT
CASSRDRGPGTGELFF
>NA|TRBV21-1|TRBJ2-5|NA
TGTGCCAGCAGCGCTCCGGGGGTGGACAGGGCGGAGACCCAGTACTTC
CASSAPGVDRAETQYF
>TRBD2|TRBV18|TRBJ2-3|NA
TGTGCCAGCTCACCCCAGTCACTAGCGGGAGGAATCACAGATACGCAGTATTTT
CASSPQSLAGGITDTQYF
>NA|TRBV27|TRBJ1-2|NA
TGTGCCAGCAGTTCCCTACTGGACAGCCTCTATGGCTACACCTTC
CASSSLLDSLYGYTF
>TRBD1|TRBV9|TRBJ1-2|NA
TGTGCCAGCAGCCGGGACAGGGGCAACTATGGCTACACCTTC
CASSRDRGNYGYTF
>NA|TRBV5-1|TRBJ2-3|NA
TGCGCCAGCAGAGACAGGACCACAGATACGCAGTATTTT
CASRDRTTDTQYF
>TRBD1|TRBV6-6|TRBJ1-3|NA
TGTGCCAGCTTACTGACAGGGACAGGCTCTGGAAACACCATATATTTT
CASLLTGTGSGNTIYF